The source of this T cell receptor beta chain is a study of T-cell reconstitution after alpha-beta-depleted transplantation in children. This clonotype was counted between two and nine times. Its antigen is unknown. Unique molecular identifiers were built into the TCRbeta library. Each CDR3 protein is one row after TCRdb ran MiXCR on the PCR reads. The sample consists of about 870,000 distinct CDR3 sequences, around 15% of them appearing once. Germline lookup yields CDR1 MNHNS and CDR2 SASEGT. The CDR3 has 13 residues. V was shortened by 6 bases and J by 5 bases, with 11 bases between the two germline ends. Overall study results and limits: One year after transplant, T-cell counts and diversity came mostly from newly produced T cells.

Specimen: PBMCs, mostly from graft donor cells, collected 360 days after TCRalphabeta/CD19-depleted stem cell transplant. The chain recombines TRBV6-1 with TRBJ2-1; D tentatively reads TRBD1 or TRBD2 (5 bases each). The receptor was isolated from a male patient younger than 18 who had a stem cell transplant for acute lymphoblastic leukemia, so the T cells may come from the graft donor. As DNA, the CDR3 is TGTGCCAGCAGACAGGTCGGGAACAATGAGCAGTTCTTC. Its protein product is CASRQVGNNEQFF.